This T cell receptor (beta chain) came from a study of T cells expressing NK-cell markers. Whole-study results and caveats: NKG2C+ dominant clonotype frequencies in more than 5 donors were about 1.0-7.0% of CD8+ T cells. Four donors showed these clonotypes also leading the CD3+CD56-NKG2C+ fraction.

For this clonotype: Its matching antigen is unknown.

Germline values: CDR1 SQVTM, CDR2 ANQGSEA. The CDR3 totals 14 residues. TCRdb reprocessed the 5' RACE reads, keeping one entry per CDR3 protein, no DNA. The clone table shows a few hundred thousand distinct CDR3 sequences, with the ten largest holding under 0.5%. The chain employs TRBV29-1 and TRBJ1-1. The receptor was derived from a man aged 18 to 30 in good health. Sequencing was performed on blood T cells: a sorted CD56 or NKG2C T cell subset, CD4+ or CD8+ T cells, or bulk PBMC T cells (not recorded which). The CDR3 loop is CSVVPRQGWPEAFF.